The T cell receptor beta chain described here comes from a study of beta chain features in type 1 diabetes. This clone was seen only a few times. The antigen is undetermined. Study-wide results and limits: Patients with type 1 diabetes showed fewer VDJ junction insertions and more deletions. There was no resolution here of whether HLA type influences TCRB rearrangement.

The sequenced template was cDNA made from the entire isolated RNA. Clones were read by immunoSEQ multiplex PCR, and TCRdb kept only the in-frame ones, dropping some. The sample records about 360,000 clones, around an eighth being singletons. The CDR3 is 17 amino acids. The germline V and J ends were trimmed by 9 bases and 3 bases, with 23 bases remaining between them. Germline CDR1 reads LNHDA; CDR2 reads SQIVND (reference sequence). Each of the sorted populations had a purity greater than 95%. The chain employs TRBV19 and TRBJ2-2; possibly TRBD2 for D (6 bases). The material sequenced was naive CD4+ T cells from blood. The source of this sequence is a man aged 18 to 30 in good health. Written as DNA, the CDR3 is TGTGCCAGCTATGGAGGGATAAACCCGGGGTACACCGGGGAGCTGTTTTTT. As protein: CASYGGINPGYTGELFF.